Below, one TCR beta chain is given with its context. Its antigen is not identified. This sample is drawn from a study of regulatory T cells. With 5 bases removed from V and 6 bases from J, the gap between germline ends came to 14 bases. This CDR3 has 13 residues. The V gene's germline CDR1 is SGHVS and CDR2 FQNEAQ. The primer mix had 52 TRBV and 13 TRBJ primers. Measured with immunoSEQ multiplex PCR; TCRdb has only the in-frame clones, and not every one. This table has approximately 31,000 clones, over 90% appearing once. Notes on the study in general: Hydrophobic residues at CDR3 positions 6 and 7 were enriched in conventional CD4+ T cells of CD3G-deficient patients. Patient repertoires had restricted TRB V-J pairs and skewed V and J usage, most in Tregs.

V gene TRBV7-8 combines with J gene TRBJ2-7, with D uncertain. The sequencing input was conventional CD4+ T cells sorted from blood. This TCR was recovered from a child aged 2 to 10 with CD3G deficiency. The CDR3 region has the DNA TGTGCCAGCAGCGCATTTATCCCATCCGAGCAGTACTTC. The encoded protein is CASSAFIPSEQYF.